This TCR beta chain was identified during a study of T-cell reconstitution after alpha-beta-depleted transplantation in children. It was with unique molecular identifiers that the TCRbeta library was prepared. One entry per CDR3 protein results from TCRdb running MiXCR on the PCR reads. The sample has around 370,000 distinct CDR3 sequences, around 10% seen once. V lost 6 bases to trimming and J lost 2 bases, with 20 bases between them. The germline gives CDR1 MGHRA, CDR2 YSYEKL. This CDR3 has 16 residues. This TCR came from a human donor who donated a stem cell graft to a child with acute lymphoblastic leukemia. The chain links TRBV4-1 to TRBJ2-7; D assignment may be TRBD1 or TRBD2 (5 bases each). Sequenced material: PBMCs from the stem cell graft donor, taken from the stem cell graft. The CDR3 nucleotides are TGCGCCAGCAGTCGTTTATTGGGGGAGAGGACCTACGAGCAGTACTTC. Translated: CASSRLLGERTYEQYF.